The text below deals with one T cell receptor (beta chain). The table came from immunoSEQ multiplex PCR; TCRdb's copy has only in-frame clones and leaves some out. The data hold tens of thousands of clones, with over 70% observed a single time. This sample is part of a study of blood T cell repertoires in COVID-19. Study information: T cells, B-cell-depleted T cells, or PBMCs provided the cDNA or gDNA that served as material.

CDR3 length equals 13 residues. The V gene lost 7 bases and the J gene lost 5 bases, with 14 bases spanning the gap. CDR1 is KGHSH and CDR2 is LQKENI in the germline V gene. This TCR was sampled from a man in his thirties or forties with COVID-19, enrolled during active disease. The chain is built from TRBV18 and TRBJ1-1; no reliable D call. The sample taken for sequencing was peripheral blood. CDR3 loop: CASLNSVWTEAFF. The CDR3 DNA follows: TGTGCCAGCTTAAATTCAGTTTGGACTGAAGCTTTCTTT.